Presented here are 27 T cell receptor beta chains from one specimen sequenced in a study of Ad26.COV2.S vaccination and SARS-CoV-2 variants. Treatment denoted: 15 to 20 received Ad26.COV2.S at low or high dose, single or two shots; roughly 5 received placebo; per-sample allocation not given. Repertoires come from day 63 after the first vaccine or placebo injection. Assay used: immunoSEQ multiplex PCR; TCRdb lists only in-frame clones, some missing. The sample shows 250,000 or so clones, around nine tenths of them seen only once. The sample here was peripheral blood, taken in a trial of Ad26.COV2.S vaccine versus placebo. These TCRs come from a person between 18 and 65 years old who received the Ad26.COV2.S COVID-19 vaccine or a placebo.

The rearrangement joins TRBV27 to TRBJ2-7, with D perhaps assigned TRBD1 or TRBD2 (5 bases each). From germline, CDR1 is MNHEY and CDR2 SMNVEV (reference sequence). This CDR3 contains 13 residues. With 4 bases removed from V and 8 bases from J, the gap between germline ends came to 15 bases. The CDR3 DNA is TGTGCCAGCAGTTCCAACCGGGACGCCAAGCAGTACTTC. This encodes CASSSNRDAKQYF.

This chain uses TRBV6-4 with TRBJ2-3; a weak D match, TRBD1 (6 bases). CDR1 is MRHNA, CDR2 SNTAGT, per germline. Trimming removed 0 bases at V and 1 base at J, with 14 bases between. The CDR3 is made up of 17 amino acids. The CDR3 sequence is CASSDSFRQGRTDTQYF. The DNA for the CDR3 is TGTGCCAGCAGTGACTCGTTCCGCCAGGGGCGCACAGATACGCAGTATTTT.

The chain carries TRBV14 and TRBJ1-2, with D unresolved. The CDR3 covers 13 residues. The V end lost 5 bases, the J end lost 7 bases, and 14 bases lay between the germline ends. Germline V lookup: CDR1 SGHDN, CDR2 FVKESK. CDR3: CASSKPPAGGYTF. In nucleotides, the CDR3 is TGTGCCAGCAGCAAGCCTCCGGCTGGTGGCTACACCTTC. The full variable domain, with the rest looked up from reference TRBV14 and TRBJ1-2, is EAGVTQFPSHSVIEKGQTVTLRCDPISGHDNLYWYRRVMGKEIKFLLHFVKESKQDESGMPNNRFLAERTGGTYSTLKVQPAELEDSGVYFCASSKPPAGGYTFGSGTRLTVV.

The CDR3: CASSLVFSSGVGGNEQFF. CDR3 in DNA: TGTGCCAGCAGCTTAGTTTTTTCTAGCGGGGTGGGTGGCAATGAGCAGTTCTTC. The chain combines TRBV11-2 with TRBJ2-1; 9 positions agree with TRBD2. The CDR3 is 18 amino acids. Germline loops: CDR1 SGHAT, CDR2 FQNNGV. V trimming: 1 base; J trimming: 6 bases; junction bases outside the gene matches: 13.

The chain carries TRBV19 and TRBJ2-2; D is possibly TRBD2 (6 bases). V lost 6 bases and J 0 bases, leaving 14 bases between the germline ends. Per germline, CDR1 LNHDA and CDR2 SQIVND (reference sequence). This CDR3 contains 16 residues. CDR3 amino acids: CASRPSWGANTGELFF. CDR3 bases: TGTGCCAGTAGGCCCAGTTGGGGGGCGAACACCGGGGAGCTGTTTTTT. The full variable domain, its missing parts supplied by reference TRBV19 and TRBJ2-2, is DGGITQSPKYLFRKEGQNVTLSCEQNLNHDAMYWYRQDPGQGLRLIYYSQIVNDFQKGDIAEGYSVSREKKESFPLTVTSAQKNPTAFYLCASRPSWGANTGELFFGEGSRLTVL.

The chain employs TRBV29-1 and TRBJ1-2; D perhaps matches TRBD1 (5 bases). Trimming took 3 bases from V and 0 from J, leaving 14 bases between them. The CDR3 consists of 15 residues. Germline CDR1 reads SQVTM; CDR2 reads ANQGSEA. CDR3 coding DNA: TGCAGCGTTGAGTTGTGGGGCGAAGCTAACTATGGCTACACCTTC. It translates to CSVELWGEANYGYTF.

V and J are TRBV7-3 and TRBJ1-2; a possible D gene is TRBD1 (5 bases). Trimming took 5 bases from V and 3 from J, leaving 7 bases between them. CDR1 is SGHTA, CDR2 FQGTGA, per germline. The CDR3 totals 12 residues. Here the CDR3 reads CASSGADYGYTF. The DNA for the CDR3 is TGTGCCAGCAGCGGGGCGGACTATGGCTACACCTTC.

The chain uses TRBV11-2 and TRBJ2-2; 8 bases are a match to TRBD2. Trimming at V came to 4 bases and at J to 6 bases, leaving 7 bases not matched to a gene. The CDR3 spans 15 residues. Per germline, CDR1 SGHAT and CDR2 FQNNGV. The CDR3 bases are TGTGCCAGCAGCTCTGGGCCTAGCGGGTCCGGGGAGCTGTTTTTT. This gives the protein CASSSGPSGSGELFF.

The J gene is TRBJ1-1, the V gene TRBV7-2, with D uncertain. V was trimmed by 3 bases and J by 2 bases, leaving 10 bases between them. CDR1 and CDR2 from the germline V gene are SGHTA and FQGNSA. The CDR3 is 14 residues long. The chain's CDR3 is CASSFPSTNTEAFF. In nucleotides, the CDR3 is TGTGCCAGCAGCTTTCCATCCACAAACACTGAAGCTTTCTTT.

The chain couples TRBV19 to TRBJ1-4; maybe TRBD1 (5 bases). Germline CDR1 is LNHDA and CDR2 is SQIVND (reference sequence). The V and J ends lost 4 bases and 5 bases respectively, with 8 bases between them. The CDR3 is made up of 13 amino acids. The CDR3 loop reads CASSTRGNEKLFF. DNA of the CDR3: TGTGCCAGTAGTACGAGGGGCAATGAAAAACTGTTTTTT.

The CDR3: CASSLNPYQETQYF. CDR3 nucleotides: TGTGCCAGCAGCTTAAATCCGTACCAAGAGACCCAGTACTTC. The chain couples TRBV5-5 to TRBJ2-5; no clear D gene. CDR3 length: 14 amino acids. Trimming pared 2 bases from V and 0 bases from J, leaving 8 bases between. Germline CDR1 reads SGHKS; CDR2 reads YYEKEE (reference sequence).

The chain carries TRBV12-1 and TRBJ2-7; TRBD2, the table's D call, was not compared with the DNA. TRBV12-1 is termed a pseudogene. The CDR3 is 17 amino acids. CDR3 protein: CASSFWAADYIHYEQYV. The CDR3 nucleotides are TGTGCCAGCAGCTTTTGGGCGGCGGACTACATCCACTACGAGCAGTACGTC.

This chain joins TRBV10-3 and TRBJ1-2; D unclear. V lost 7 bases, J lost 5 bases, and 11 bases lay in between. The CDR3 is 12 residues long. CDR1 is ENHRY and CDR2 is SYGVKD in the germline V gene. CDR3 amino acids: CAITADGYGYTF. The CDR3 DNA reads TGTGCCATCACCGCCGACGGGTATGGCTACACCTTC.

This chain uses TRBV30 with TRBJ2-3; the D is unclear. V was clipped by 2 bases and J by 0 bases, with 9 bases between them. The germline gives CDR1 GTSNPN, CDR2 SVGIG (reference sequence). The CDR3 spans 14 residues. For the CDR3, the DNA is TGTGCCTGGAGTACCCACTCTAGCACAGATACGCAGTATTTT. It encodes CAWSTHSSTDTQYF.

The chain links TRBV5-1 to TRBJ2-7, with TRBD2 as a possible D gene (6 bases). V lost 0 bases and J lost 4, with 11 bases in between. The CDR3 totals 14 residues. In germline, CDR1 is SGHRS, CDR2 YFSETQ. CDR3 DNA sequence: TGCGCCAGCAGCTTGGGCCCGGGAGCGTACGAGCAGTACGTC. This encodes CASSLGPGAYEQYV.

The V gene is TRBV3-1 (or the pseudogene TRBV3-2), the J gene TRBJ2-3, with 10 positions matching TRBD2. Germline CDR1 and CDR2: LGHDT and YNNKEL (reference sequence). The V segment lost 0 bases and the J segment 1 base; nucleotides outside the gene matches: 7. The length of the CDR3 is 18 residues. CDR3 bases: TGTGCCAGCAGCCAAGATCAGCTAGCGGGAGAAGGCACAGATACGCAGTATTTT. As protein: CASSQDQLAGEGTDTQYF.

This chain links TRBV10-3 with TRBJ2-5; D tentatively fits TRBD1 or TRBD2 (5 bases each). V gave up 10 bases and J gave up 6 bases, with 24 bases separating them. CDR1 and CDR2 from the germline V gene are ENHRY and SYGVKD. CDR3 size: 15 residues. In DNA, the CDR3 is TGTGCCACGTTCGGTGGGATGGGGGAGAGGAAGACCCAGTACTTC. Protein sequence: CATFGGMGERKTQYF.

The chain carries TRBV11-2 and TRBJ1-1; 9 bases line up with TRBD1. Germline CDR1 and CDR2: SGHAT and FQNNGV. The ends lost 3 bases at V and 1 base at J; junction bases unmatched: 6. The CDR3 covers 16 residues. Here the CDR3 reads CASSFTGGARNTEAFF. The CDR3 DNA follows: TGTGCCAGCAGCTTCACAGGGGGCGCAAGGAACACTGAAGCTTTCTTT.

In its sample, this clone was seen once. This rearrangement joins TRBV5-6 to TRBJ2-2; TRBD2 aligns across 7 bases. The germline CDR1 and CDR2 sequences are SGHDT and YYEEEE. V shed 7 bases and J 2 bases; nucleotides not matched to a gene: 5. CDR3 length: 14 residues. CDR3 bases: TGTGCCAGCCGGGCGGGAGATAACACCGGGGAGCTGTTTTTT. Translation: CASRAGDNTGELFF.

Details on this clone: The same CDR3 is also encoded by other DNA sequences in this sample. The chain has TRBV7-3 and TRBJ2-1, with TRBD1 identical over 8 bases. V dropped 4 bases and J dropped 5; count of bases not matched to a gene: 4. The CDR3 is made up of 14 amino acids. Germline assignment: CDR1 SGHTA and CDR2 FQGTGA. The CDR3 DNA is TGTGCCAGCAGCTCAGGACAGGGCCACAATGAGCAGTTCTTC. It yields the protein CASSSGQGHNEQFF.

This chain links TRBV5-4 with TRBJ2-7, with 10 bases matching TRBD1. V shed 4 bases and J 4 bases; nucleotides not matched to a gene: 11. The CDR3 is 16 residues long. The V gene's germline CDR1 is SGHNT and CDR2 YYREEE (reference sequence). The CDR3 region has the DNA TGTGCCAGCAGCCTTCTTGACAGGGGGCGCGGGTACGAGCAGTACTTC. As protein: CASSLLDRGRGYEQYF.

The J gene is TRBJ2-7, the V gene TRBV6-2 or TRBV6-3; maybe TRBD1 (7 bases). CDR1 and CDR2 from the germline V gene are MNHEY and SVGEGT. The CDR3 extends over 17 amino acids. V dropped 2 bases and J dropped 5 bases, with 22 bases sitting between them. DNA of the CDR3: TGTGCCAGCAGTTACCGACTAGACAGGGTATACGAGGACGAGCAGTACGTC. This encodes CASSYRLDRVYEDEQYV.

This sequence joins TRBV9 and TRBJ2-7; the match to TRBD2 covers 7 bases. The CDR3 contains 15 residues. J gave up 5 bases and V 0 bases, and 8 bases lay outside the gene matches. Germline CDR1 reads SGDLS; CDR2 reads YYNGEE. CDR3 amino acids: CASSVGTSAYNEQYF. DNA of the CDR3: TGTGCCAGCAGCGTAGGGACTAGTGCCTACAACGAGCAGTACTTC.

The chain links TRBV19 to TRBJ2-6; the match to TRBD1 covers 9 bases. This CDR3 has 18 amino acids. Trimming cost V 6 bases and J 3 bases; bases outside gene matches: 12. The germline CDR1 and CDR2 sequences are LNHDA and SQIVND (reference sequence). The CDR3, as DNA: TGTGCCAGTAGCAAAAGGACAGGGGCCTCTCTTGGGGCCAACGTCCTGACTTTC. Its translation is CASSKRTGASLGANVLTF.

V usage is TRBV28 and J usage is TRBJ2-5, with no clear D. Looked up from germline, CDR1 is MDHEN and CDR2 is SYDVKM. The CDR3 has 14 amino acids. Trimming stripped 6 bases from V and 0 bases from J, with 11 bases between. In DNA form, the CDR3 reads TGTGCCAGCAGCCCTCCAGCCTACCAAGAGACCCAGTACTTC. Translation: CASSPPAYQETQYF.

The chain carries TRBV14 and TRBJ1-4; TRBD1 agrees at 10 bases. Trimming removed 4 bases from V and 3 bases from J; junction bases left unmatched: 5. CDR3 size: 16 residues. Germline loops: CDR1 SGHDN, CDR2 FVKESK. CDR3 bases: TGTGCCAGCAGCCCCCAAGGACAGGGGGCTAATGAAAAACTGTTTTTT. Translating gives CASSPQGQGANEKLFF.

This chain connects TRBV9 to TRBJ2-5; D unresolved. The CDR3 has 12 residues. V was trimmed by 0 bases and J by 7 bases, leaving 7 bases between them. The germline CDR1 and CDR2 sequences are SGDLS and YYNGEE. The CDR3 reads CASSVDRGTQYF. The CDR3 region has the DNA TGTGCCAGCAGCGTAGATCGCGGGACCCAGTACTTC. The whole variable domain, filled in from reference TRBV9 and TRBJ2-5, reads DSGVTQTPKHLITATGQRVTLRCSPRSGDLSVYWYQQSLDQGLQFLIQYYNGEERAKGNILERFSAQQFPDLHSELNLSSLELGDSALYFCASSVDRGTQYFGPGTRLLVL.